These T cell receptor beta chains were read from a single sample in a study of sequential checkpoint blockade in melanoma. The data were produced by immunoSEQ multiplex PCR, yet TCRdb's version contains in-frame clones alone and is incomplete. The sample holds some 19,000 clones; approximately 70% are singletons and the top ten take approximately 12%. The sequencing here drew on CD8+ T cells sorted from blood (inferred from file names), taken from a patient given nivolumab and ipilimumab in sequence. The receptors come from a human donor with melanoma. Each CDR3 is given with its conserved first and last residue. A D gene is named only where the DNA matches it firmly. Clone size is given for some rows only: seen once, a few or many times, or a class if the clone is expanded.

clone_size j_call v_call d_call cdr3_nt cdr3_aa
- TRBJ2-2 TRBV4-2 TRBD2 TGTGCCAGCAGCCAATCCACTAGCGGGGGGAACACCGGGGAGCTGTTTTTT CASSQSTSGGNTGELFF
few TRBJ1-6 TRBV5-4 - TGTGCCAGCAGCATCCGGGACACCTATAATTCACCCCTCCACTTT CASSIRDTYNSPLHF
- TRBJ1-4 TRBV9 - TGTGCCAGCAGCCCCCGACTTACAACTAATGAAAAACTGTTTTTT CASSPRLTTNEKLFF
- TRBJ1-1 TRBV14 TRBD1 TGTGCCAGCAGCCCTGACAGGGTATCTGAAGCTTTCTTT CASSPDRVSEAFF
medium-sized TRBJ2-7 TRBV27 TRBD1 TGTGCCAGCAGTCCCCTGGACAGGGGGTACGAGCAGTACTTC CASSPLDRGYEQYF
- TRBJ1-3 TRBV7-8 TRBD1 TGTGCCAGCAGCTTAGTGGGACAGGGAAACACCATATATTTT CASSLVGQGNTIYF
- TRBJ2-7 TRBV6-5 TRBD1 TGTGCCACCCGGGACAGCTCCTACGAGCAGTACTTC CATRDSSYEQYF
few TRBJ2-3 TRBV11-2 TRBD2 TGTGCCAGCAGCTCTCTTGGCGGGAGCCCCACAGATACGCAGTATTTT CASSSLGGSPTDTQYF
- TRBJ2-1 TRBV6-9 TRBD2 TGTCCAAGACCTAAGCGGGGGGGCCGACCAAATGAGCAGTTCTTC CPRPKRGGRPNEQFF
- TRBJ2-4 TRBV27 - TGTGCCAGCAGTTCCAATGCCGGGAACTATATAGCCAAAAACATTCAGTACTTC CASSSNAGNYIAKNIQYF
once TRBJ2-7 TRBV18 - TGTGCCAGCTCACCCTATTTGAGGGACGAGCAGTACTTC CASSPYLRDEQYF
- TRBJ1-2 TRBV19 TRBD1 TGTGCCAGTATAGGCCCGACAGGGGGCCTCAGTGGCTACACCTTC CASIGPTGGLSGYTF
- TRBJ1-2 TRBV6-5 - TGTGCCAGCAGTTACTCCCCGGAGCGCTATGGCTACACCTTC CASSYSPERYGYTF
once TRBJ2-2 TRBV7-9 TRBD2 TGTGCCAGCGCAAGCGGGAGGCCCTCGGGCACCGGGGAGCTGTTTTTT CASASGRPSGTGELFF
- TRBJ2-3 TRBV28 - TGTGCCAGCAGCCCGGATGAAAGGGGCCCAGATACGCAGTATTTT CASSPDERGPDTQYF
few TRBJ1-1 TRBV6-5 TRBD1 TGTGCCAGCAGTTACGGACAGGGATGGACTGAAGCTTTCTTT CASSYGQGWTEAFF
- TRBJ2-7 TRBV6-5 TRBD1 TGTGCCAGCAGTTACCTGGGACAGGGGGGGTACGAGCAGTACTTC CASSYLGQGGYEQYF
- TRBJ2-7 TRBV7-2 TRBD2 TGTGCCAGCAGCGTTCCCGGGACTAGATACGAGCAGTACTTC CASSVPGTRYEQYF
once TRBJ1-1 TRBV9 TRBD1 TGTGCCAGCAGCGCGACAGGGGGCAAAACTGAAGCTTTCTTT CASSATGGKTEAFF
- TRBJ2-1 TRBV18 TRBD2 TGTGCCAGCTCCCCGGCGGGGGGCAATGAGCAGTTCTTC CASSPAGGNEQFF
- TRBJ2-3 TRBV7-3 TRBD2 TGTGCCAGCAGCGCCGGGACTAGCGGCCTCTCTACGCAGTATTTT CASSAGTSGLSTQYF
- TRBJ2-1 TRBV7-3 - TGTGCCAGCAGCCCTAGCCCGAGCTCCTACAATGAGCAGTTCTTC CASSPSPSSYNEQFF
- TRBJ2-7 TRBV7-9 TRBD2 TGTGCCAGCAGCTCCGGAATGAGGCGGGAGCGAACCTACGAGCAGTACTTC CASSSGMRRERTYEQYF
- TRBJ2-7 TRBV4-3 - TGCGCCAGCAGCCAAGATTGGGCCAGGGCCCCCCACGAGCAGTACTTC CASSQDWARAPHEQYF
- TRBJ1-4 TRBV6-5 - TGTGCCAGCAGTTTAGGGGGTGAAAAACTGTTTTTT CASSLGGEKLFF
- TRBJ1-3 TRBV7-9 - TGTGCCAGCAGCTTTCGGGGTGGCGGGGCTGTCGGAAACACCATATATTTT CASSFRGGGAVGNTIYF
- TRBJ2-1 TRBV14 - TGTGCCAGCAGCCTTAGGCGGGGGCCCTACAATGAGCAGTTCTTC CASSLRRGPYNEQFF
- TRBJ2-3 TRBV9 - TGTGCCAGCAGCGTACAGAGCGGCCGAGACCTTCTATTCACAGATACGCAGTATTTT CASSVQSGRDLLFTDTQYF
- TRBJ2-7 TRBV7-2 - TGTGCCAGCAGCCCCTCGGCCTACGAGCAGTACTTC CASSPSAYEQYF
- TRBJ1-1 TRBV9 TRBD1 TGTGCCAGCAGCGTCGATGAGGGGGCCAGATCTACCTTAATGAACACTGAAGCTTTCTTT CASSVDEGARSTLMNTEAFF
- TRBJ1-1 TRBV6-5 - TGTGCCAGCAGTTACTCACAGGCAGGTGAAGCTTTCTTT CASSYSQAGEAFF
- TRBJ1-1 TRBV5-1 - TGCGCCAGCAGCTTGGGGGAGGGCGCCCCTGAAGCTTTCTTT CASSLGEGAPEAFF
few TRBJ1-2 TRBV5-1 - TGCGCCAGCAGCCCCGTTGGGGGCGAGGGCTACACCTTC CASSPVGGEGYTF
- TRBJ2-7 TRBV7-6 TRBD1 TGTGCCAGCAGCATCGGACAGGGTCTCTACGAGCAGTACTTC CASSIGQGLYEQYF
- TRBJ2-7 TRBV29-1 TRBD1 TGCAGCGCCTCCGGGACAGCCTACGAGCAGTACTTC CSASGTAYEQYF
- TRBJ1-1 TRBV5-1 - TGCGCCAGCAGGGGGGCCTCGAACACTGAAGCTTTCTTT CASRGASNTEAFF
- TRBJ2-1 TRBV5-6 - TGTGCCAGCAGGCAGGGTATCGTAGATGAGCAGTTCTTC CASRQGIVDEQFF
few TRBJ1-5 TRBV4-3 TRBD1 TGCGCCAGCAGTCAAGACAGGGGCAGCAATCAGCCCCAGCATTTT CASSQDRGSNQPQHF
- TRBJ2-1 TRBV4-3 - TGCGCCAGCAGCCAAGGTCAGGGGAGGGTCTACAATGAGCAGTTCTTC CASSQGQGRVYNEQFF
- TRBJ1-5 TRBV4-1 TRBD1 TGCGCCAGCAGCCAAGGAGGGGGCGGAATCGGCAATCAGCCCCAGCATTTT CASSQGGGGIGNQPQHF
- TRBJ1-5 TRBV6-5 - TGTGCCAGCAGTTACTCAGGGGGCAATCAGCCCCAGCATTTT CASSYSGGNQPQHF
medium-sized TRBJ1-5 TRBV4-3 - TGCGCCAGCAGCCAAGAACGAGGTAGCAATCAGCCCCAGCATTTT CASSQERGSNQPQHF
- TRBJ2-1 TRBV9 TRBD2 TGTGCCAGCAGGGTAGCGGGAGCAGATGAGCAGTTCTTC CASRVAGADEQFF
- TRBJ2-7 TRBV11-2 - TGTGCCAGCAGCTTACTCTCGGTTATACCTGACGAGCAGTACTTC CASSLLSVIPDEQYF
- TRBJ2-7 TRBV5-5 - TGTGCCAGCAGCCTTTCCGGGACTTTCATCTACGAGCAGTACTTC CASSLSGTFIYEQYF
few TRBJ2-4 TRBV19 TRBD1 TGTGCCAGTAGTTGGGGACAGGGGAAAAACATTCAGTACTTC CASSWGQGKNIQYF
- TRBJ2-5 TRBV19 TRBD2 TGTGCCAGTAACGAGGAGGGACTAGCCCGAGAGACCCAGTACTTC CASNEEGLARETQYF
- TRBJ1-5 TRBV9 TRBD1 TGTGCCAGCAGCGTCGGACAGGGACACAATCAGCCCCAGCATTTT CASSVGQGHNQPQHF